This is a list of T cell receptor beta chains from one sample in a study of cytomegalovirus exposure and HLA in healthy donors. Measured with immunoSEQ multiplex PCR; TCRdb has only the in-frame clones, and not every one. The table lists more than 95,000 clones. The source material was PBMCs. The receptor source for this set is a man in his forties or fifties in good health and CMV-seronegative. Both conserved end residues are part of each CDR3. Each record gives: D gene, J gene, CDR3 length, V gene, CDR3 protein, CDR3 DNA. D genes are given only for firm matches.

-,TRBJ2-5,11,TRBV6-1,CSPGQSKEQYF,TGCTCGCCCGGACAATCTAAGGAGCAGTACTTC
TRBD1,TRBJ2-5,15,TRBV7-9,CASSSQDRAWETQYF,TGTGCCAGCAGCTCCCAGGACAGGGCGTGGGAGACCCAGTACTTC
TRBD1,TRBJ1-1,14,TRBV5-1,CASSLGGTGTLGFF,TGCGCCAGCAGCTTGGGGGGGACAGGGACTTTGGGTTTCTTT
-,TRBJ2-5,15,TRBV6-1,CASIIGILALETQYF,TGTGCCAGCATCATAGGGATCCTAGCGCTAGAGACCCAGTACTTC
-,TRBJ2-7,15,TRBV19,CASSMYSDRRYEQYF,TGTGCCAGTAGTATGTATTCCGACAGACGCTACGAGCAGTACTTC
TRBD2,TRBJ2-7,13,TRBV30,CAWSGGRFHEQYF,TGTGCCTGGAGTGGCGGGAGGTTCCACGAGCAGTACTTC
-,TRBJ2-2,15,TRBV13,CASSFRQVYTGELFF,TGTGCCAGCAGCTTCCGACAGGTGTACACCGGGGAGCTGTTTTTT
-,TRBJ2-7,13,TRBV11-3,CASSNRVGYEQYF,TGTGCCAGCAGCAACAGGGTAGGCTACGAGCAGTACTTC
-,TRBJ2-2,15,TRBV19,CASSIGLQGTGELFF,TGTGCCAGTAGTATAGGCTTACAGGGCACCGGGGAGCTGTTTTTT
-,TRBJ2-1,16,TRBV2,CASSGPGIPTYNEQFF,TGTGCCAGCAGTGGACCAGGGATTCCTACATACAATGAGCAGTTCTTC
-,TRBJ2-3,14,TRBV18,CASSPGPAADTQYF,TGTGCCAGCTCACCGGGCCCGGCCGCAGATACGCAGTATTTT
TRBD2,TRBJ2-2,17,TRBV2,CASRTTSGRIDTGELFF,TGTGCCAGCAGGACGACTAGCGGGAGAATTGACACCGGGGAGCTGTTTTTT
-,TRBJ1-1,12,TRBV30,CAWNTGNTEAFF,TGTGCCTGGAACACGGGGAACACTGAAGCTTTCTTT
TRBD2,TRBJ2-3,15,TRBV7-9,CASSGTSGSTDTQYF,TGTGCCAGCAGCGGGACTAGCGGGAGCACAGATACGCAGTATTTT
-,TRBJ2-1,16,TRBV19,CASLLRSVSSYNEQFF,TGTGCCAGTTTATTGAGGTCAGTAAGCTCCTACAATGAGCAGTTCTTC
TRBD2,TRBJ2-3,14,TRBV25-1,CASRGGRWTDTQYF,TGTGCCAGCAGGGGGGGGAGGTGGACAGATACGCAGTATTTT
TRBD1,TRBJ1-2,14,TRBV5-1,CASSPDRGSYGYTF,TGCGCCAGCAGCCCGGACAGGGGTTCCTATGGCTACACCTTC
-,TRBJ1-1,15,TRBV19,CASSILKTVTTEAFF,TGTGCCAGTAGTATCCTAAAAACAGTAACCACTGAAGCTTTCTTT
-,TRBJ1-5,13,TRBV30,CAWSRQVEQPQHF,TGTGCCTGGAGTAGGCAGGTCGAGCAGCCCCAGCATTTT
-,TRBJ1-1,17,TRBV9,CASSAPFGGGRDTEAFF,TGTGCCAGCAGCGCTCCCTTTGGGGGGGGGCGTGACACTGAAGCTTTCTTT
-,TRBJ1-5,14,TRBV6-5,CASSRGRGKQPQHF,TGTGCCAGCAGTAGGGGGAGAGGGAAACAGCCCCAGCATTTT
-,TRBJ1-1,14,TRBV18,CASSPLRENTEAFF,TGTGCCAGCTCACCACTGCGGGAAAACACTGAAGCTTTCTTT
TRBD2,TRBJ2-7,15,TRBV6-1,CASSDRGESSYEQYF,TGTGCCAGCAGTGACCGGGGGGAAAGCTCCTACGAGCAGTACTTC
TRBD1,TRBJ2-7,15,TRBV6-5,CASSSSRGLGYEQYF,TGTGCCAGCAGTTCGTCCAGGGGGCTAGGATACGAGCAGTACTTC
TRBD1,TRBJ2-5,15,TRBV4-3,CASPMWGQGEMTQYF,TGCGCCAGTCCAATGTGGGGACAGGGGGAAATGACCCAGTACTTC
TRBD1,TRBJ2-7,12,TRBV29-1,CSVARGLYEQYF,TGCAGCGTTGCCAGGGGGCTGTACGAGCAGTACTTC
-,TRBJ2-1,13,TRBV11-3,CASSLDSYNEQFF,TGTGCCAGCAGCTTGGACAGCTACAATGAGCAGTTCTTC
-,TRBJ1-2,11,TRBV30,CAWSVGAVYTF,TGTGCCTGGAGTGTAGGGGCTGTCTACACCTTC
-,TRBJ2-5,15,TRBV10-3,CAISYSGQAGQTQYF,TGTGCCATCAGTTATAGTGGACAGGCGGGACAGACCCAGTACTTC
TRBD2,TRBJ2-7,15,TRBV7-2,CASSPQGSSGREQYF,TGTGCCAGCAGCCCGCAGGGTAGTAGCGGGCGCGAGCAGTACTTC
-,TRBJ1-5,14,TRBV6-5,CASMGQGGNQPQHF,TGTGCCAGCATGGGGCAGGGCGGCAATCAGCCCCAGCATTTT
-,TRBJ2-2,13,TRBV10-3,CAIRGARTGELFF,TGTGCCATCAGGGGAGCACGCACCGGGGAGCTGTTTTTT
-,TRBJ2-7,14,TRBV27,CASSLSGAGAEQYF,TGTGCCAGCAGTTTATCAGGGGCCGGAGCCGAGCAGTACTTC
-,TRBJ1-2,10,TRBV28,CASERGGYTF,TGTGCCAGCGAGCGAGGAGGCTACACCTTC
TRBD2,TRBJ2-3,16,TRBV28,CASMEVSGTETDTQYF,TGTGCCAGCATGGAGGTTAGCGGGACGGAGACAGATACGCAGTATTTT
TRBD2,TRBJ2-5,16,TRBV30,CAWSPGGGGFQETQYF,TGTGCCTGGAGCCCCGGGGGGGGCGGGTTTCAAGAGACCCAGTACTTC
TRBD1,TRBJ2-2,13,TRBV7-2,CASSSSAGGRDLF,TGTGCCAGCAGCTCCTCTGCAGGGGGCCGGGACCTCTTT
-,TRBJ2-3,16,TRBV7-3,CASSAKDRASTDTQYF,TGTGCCAGCAGCGCAAAAGACAGAGCTAGCACAGATACGCAGTATTTT
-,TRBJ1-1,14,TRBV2,CASSELLTGTEAFF,TGTGCCAGCAGTGAACTCCTGACAGGCACTGAAGCTTTCTTT
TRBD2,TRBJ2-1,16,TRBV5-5,CASSRPGTSGKDEQFF,TGTGCCAGCAGCCGCCCCGGGACTAGCGGGAAGGATGAGCAGTTCTTC
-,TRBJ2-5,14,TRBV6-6,CASSYSTSQETQYF,TGTGCCAGCAGTTACTCTACTAGTCAAGAGACCCAGTACTTC
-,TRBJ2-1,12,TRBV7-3,CASSQDSNEQFF,TGTGCCAGCAGCCAGGACAGCAATGAGCAGTTCTTC
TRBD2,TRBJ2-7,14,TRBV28,CASSLLAVPYEQYF,TGTGCCAGCAGTTTACTAGCGGTACCCTACGAGCAGTACTTC
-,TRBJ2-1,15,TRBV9,CASSARDNPYNEQFF,TGTGCCAGCAGCGCCCGGGACAACCCCTACAATGAGCAGTTCTTC
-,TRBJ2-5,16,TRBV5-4,CASSLAVRAGEETQYF,TGTGCCAGCAGCTTGGCCGTCCGGGCAGGGGAAGAGACCCAGTACTTC
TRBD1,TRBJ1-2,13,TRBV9,CASSRQGRWGYTF,TGTGCCAGCAGCAGACAGGGACGATGGGGCTACACCTTC
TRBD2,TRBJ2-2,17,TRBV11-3,CASSVGTSGLNTGELFF,TGTGCCAGCAGCGTTGGGACTAGCGGGCTAAACACCGGGGAGCTGTTTTTT
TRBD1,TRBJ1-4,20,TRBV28,CASSLQGAFATRHYNEKLFF,TGTGCCAGCAGTTTGCAGGGGGCCTTCGCTACAAGGCATTATAATGAAAAACTGTTTTTT
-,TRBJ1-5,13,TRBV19,CASSLASNQAQHF,TGTGCCAGTAGTCTGGCTTCAAATCAGGCCCAGCATTTT
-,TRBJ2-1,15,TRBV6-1,CASSDRVWSYNEQFF,TGTGCCAGCAGTGATAGAGTATGGTCCTACAATGAGCAGTTCTTC
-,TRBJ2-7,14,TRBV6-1,CASSLFDKTHEQYF,TGTGCCAGCAGTTTGTTCGACAAGACCCACGAGCAGTACTTC
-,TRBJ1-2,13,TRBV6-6,CASSYPGDYGYTF,TGTGCCAGCAGTTACCCGGGGGACTATGGCTACACCTTC
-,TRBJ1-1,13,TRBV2,CASTIRENTEAFF,TGTGCCAGCACCATCCGGGAGAACACTGAAGCTTTCTTT
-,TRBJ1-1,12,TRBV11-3,CASSGDTYEAFF,TGTGCCAGCAGCGGGGACACATATGAAGCTTTCTTT
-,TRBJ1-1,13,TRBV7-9,CASSRGVNTEAFF,TGTGCCAGCAGTCGGGGGGTGAACACTGAAGCTTTCTTT
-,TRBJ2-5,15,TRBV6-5,CASSYSPGYQGTQYF,TGTGCCAGCAGTTACTCGCCGGGCTATCAGGGGACCCAGTACTTC
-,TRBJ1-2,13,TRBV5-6,CASSADSQWGYTF,TGTGCCAGCAGCGCGGACAGTCAGTGGGGCTACACCTTC
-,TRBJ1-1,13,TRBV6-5,CASSSDGDTEAFF,TGTGCCAGCAGTTCCGACGGAGACACTGAAGCTTTCTTT
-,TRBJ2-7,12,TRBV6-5,CASTGNSYEQYF,TGTGCCAGCACCGGGAACTCCTACGAGCAGTACTTC
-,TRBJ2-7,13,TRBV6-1,CASSHRESYEQYF,TGTGCCAGCAGTCACAGGGAGAGCTACGAGCAGTACTTC